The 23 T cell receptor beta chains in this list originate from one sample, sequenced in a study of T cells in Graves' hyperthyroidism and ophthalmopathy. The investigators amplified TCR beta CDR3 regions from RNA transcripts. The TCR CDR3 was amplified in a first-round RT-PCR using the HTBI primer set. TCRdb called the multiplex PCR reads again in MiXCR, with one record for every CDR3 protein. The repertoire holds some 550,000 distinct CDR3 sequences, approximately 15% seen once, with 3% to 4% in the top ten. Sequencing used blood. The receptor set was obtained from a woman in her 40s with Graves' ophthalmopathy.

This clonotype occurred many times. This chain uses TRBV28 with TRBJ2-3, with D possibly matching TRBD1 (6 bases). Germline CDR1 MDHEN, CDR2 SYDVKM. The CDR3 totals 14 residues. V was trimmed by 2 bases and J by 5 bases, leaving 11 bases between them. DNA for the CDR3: TGTGCCAGCAGTTTAGGGCAGGGGATAGATACGCAGTATTTT. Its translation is CASSLGQGIDTQYF.

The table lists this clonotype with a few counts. In nucleotides, the CDR3 is TGTGCCAGCAGCGGACTAGCGGGAGAGAACACCGGGGAGCTGTTTTTT. Translation: CASSGLAGENTGELFF. The V and J genes are TRBV2 and TRBJ2-2, with 13 bases matching TRBD2. The trim removed 6 bases at V and 1 base at J, leaving 2 bases unmatched. This CDR3 contains 16 residues. Germline CDR1 is SNHLY and CDR2 is FYNNEI.

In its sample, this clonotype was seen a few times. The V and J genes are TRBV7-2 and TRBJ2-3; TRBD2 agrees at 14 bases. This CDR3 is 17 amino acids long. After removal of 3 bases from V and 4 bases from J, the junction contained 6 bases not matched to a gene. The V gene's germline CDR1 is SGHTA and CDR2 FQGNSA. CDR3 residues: CASSLSPGLAGADTQYF. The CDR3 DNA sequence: TGTGCCAGCAGCTTGAGTCCGGGACTAGCGGGAGCAGATACGCAGTATTTT.

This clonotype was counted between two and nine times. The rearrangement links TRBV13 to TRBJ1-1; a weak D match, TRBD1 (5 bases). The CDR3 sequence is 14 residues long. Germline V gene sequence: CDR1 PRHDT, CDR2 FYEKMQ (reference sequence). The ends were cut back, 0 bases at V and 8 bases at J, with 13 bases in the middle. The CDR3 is CASSLGHGAGEAFF. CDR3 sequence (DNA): TGTGCCAGCAGCTTAGGCCATGGGGCCGGGGAAGCTTTCTTT.

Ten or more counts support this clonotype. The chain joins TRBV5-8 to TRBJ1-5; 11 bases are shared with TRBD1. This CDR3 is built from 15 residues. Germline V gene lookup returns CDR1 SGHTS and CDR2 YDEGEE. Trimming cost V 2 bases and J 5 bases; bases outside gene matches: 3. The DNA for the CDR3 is TGTGCCAGCAGCTTCGGGACAGGGGGTTATCAGCCCCAGCATTTT. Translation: CASSFGTGGYQPQHF. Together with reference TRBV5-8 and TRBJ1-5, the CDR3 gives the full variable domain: EAGVTQSPTHLIKTRGQQATLRCSPISGHTSVYWYQQALGLGLQFLLWYDEGEERNRGNFPPRFSGRQFPNYSSELNVNALELEDSALYLCASSFGTGGYQPQHFGDGTRLSIL.

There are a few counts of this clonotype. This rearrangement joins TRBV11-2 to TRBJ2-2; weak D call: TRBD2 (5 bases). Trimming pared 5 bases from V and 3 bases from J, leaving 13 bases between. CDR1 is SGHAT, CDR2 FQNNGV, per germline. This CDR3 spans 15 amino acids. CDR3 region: CASSLRTDYTGELFF. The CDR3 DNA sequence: TGTGCCAGCAGCCTCAGAACGGACTACACCGGGGAGCTGTTTTTT.

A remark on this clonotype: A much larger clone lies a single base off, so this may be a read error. CDR3 coding DNA: TGTGCCAGCGGTCCTTACAGGGTTGACACCGGGGAGCTGTTTTTT. Translation gives CASGPYRVDTGELFF. This chain uses TRBV12-3 or TRBV12-4 with TRBJ2-2; tentative D call: TRBD1 (6 bases). There are 15 residues in the CDR3. V lost 8 bases and J lost 3, with 16 bases in between.

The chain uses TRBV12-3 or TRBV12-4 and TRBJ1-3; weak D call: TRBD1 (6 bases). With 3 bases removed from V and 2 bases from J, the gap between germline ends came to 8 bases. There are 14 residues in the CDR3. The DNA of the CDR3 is TGTGCCAGCAGTTTTACAGGGACTGGAAACACCATATATTTT. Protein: CASSFTGTGNTIYF.

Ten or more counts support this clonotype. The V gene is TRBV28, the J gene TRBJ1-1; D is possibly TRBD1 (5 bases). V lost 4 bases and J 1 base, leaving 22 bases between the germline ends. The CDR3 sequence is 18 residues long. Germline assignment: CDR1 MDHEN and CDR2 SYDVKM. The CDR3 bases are TGTGCCAGCAGTTCCCCACCCACGGCAGGGTTGGGGAACACTGAAGCTTTCTTT. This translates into CASSSPPTAGLGNTEAFF.

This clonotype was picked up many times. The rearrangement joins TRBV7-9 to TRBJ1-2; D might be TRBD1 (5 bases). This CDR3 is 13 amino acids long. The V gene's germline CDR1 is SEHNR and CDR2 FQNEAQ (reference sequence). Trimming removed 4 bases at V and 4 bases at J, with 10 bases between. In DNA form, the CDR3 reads TGTGCCAGCAGCTCGACAGTATCCTATGGCTACACCTTC. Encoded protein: CASSSTVSYGYTF.

CDR3 nucleotides: TGTGCCAGCAGAGCAGGGGCAATAAATAGCAATCAGCCCCAGCATTTT. Amino acid sequence: CASRAGAINSNQPQHF. The chain uses TRBV6-2 or TRBV6-3 and TRBJ1-5; D possibly corresponds to TRBD1 (6 bases). The CDR3 loop spans 16 amino acids. Germline CDR1 is MNHEY and CDR2 is SVGEGT. Trimming left V 6 bases short and J 0 bases short, with 15 bases between.

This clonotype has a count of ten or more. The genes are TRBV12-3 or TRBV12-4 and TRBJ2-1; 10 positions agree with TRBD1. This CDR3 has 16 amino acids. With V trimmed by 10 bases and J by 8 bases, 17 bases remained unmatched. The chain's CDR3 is CAIIQPGQGSLDEQFF. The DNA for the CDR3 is TGTGCCATCATACAGCCGGGACAGGGGTCTCTGGATGAGCAGTTCTTC.

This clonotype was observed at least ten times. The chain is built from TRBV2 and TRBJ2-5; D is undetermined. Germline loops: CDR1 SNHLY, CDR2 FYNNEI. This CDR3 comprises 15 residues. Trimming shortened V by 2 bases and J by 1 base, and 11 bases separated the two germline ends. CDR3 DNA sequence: TGTGCCAGCAGTGAACGAGAGACCACCCAAGAGACCCAGTACTTC. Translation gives CASSERETTQETQYF.

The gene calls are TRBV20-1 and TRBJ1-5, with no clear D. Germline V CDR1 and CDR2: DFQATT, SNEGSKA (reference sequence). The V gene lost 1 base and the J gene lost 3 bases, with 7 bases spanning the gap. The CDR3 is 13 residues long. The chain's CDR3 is CSARVRLNQPQHF. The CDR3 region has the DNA TGCAGTGCTAGAGTACGGCTCAATCAGCCCCAGCATTTT.

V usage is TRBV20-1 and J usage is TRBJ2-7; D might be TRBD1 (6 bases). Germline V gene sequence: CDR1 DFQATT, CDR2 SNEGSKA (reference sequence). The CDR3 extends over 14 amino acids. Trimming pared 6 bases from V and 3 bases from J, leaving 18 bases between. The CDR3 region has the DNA TGCAGTGCCCTAGCCCCAGGGGCCTACTACGAGCAGTACTTC. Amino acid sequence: CSALAPGAYYEQYF.

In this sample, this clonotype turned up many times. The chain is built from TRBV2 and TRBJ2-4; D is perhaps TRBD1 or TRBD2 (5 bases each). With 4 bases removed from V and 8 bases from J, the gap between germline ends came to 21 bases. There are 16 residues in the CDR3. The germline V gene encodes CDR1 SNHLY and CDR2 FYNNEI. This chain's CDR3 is CASSASSRDLADIQYF. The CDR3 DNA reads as TGTGCCAGCAGTGCCTCCTCGAGGGACCTGGCGGACATTCAGTACTTC.

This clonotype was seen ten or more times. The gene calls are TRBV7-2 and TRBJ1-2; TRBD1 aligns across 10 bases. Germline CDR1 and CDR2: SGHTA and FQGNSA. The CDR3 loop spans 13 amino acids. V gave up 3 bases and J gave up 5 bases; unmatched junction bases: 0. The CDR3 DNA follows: TGTGCCAGCAGCTTGGACAGGGGGTATGGCTACACCTTC. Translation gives CASSLDRGYGYTF.

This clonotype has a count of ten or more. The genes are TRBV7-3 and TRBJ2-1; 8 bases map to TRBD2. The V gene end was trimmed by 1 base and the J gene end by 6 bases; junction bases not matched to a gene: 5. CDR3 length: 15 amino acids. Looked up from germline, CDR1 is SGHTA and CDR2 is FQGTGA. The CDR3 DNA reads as TGTGCCAGCAGCTTAAGCGGGAGGAATGTCAATGAGCAGTTCTTC. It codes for CASSLSGRNVNEQFF.

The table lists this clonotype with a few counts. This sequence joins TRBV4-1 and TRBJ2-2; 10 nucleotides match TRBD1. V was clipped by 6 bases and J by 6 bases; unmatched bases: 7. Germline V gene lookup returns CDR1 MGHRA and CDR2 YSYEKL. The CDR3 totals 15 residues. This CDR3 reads CASSVGQGSPGELFF. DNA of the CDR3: TGCGCCAGCAGTGTGGGACAGGGGAGCCCCGGGGAGCTGTTTTTT.

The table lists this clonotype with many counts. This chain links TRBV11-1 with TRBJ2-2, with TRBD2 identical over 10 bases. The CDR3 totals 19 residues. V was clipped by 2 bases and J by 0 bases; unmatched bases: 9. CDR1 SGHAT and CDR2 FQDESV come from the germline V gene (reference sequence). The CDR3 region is CASSLRRLAGVTNTGELFF. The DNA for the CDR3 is TGTGCCAGCAGCTTACGACGGCTAGCGGGAGTGACGAACACCGGGGAGCTGTTTTTT.

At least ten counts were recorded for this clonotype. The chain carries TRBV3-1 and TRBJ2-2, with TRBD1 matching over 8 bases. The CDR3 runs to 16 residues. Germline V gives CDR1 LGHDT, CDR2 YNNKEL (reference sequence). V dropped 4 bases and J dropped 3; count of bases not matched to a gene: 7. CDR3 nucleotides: TGTGCCAGCAGCCCCTTGACAGGGGCGGACACCGGGGAGCTGTTTTTT. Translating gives CASSPLTGADTGELFF.

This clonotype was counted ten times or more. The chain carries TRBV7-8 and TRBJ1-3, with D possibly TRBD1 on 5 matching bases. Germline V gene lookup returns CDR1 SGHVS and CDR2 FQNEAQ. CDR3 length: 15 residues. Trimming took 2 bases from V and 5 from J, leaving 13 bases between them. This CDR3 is CASSLYDSFRNTIYF. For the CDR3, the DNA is TGTGCCAGCAGCTTATACGACAGCTTCAGAAACACCATATATTTT.

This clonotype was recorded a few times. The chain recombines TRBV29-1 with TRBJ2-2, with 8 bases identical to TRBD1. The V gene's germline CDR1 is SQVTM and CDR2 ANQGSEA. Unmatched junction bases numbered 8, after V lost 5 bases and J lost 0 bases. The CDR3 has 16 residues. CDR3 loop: CSVPRGQATNTGELFF. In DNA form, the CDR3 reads TGCAGCGTTCCAAGGGGACAGGCCACGAACACCGGGGAGCTGTTTTTT.